These T cell receptor beta chains were read from a single sample in a study of CD8+CD57+ T cells in acquired aplastic anemia. TCRdb processed the reads anew with MiXCR; each CDR3 protein has one entry. The sample lists around 190,000 distinct CDR3 sequences, roughly half occurring once. The sequenced sample consisted of sorted CD4+, CD8+, or CD8+CD57+ T cells (not recorded which) from PBMCs. The receptors come from a human donor in good health, serving as a control. Both conserved end residues are part of each CDR3. Fields, in order: clone size, D gene, J gene, V gene, CDR3 DNA, CDR3 protein. A D gene is named only where the DNA matches it firmly. Part of the rows lack a size; the others show once, few, many or a class for expanded clones.

NA NA TRBJ2-3 TRBV20-1 TGCAGTGCTAGTACATCCCCTAGCACAGATACGCAGTATTTT CSASTSPSTDTQYF
many NA TRBJ2-5 TRBV6-5 TGTGCCAGCAGTTACTCCGGAGGGGCGACAGAGACCCAGTACTTC CASSYSGGATETQYF
NA NA TRBJ2-7 TRBV29-1 TGCAGCCCGAACAGCGGACTGGGGGCCTACGAGCAGTACTTC CSPNSGLGAYEQYF
NA NA TRBJ1-2 TRBV24-1 TGTGCCACCAGTGATTTCGGGGATGGCTACACCTTC CATSDFGDGYTF
once NA TRBJ2-3 TRBV7-3 TGTGCCAGCATGGGGGGGCCAGATACGCAGTATTTT CASMGGPDTQYF
NA NA TRBJ1-6 TRBV5-6 TGTGCCAGCAGCTTGGTGGACAGCCCCAATTCACCCCTCCACTTT CASSLVDSPNSPLHF
NA TRBD1 TRBJ1-5 TRBV7-3 TGTGCCAGCAGCATGGGACAGGGCTGGAATCAGCCCCAGCATTTT CASSMGQGWNQPQHF
NA NA TRBJ2-3 TRBV20-1 TGCAGTGCACTTGACGGCGGAGATACGCAGTATTTT CSALDGGDTQYF
many NA TRBJ1-5 TRBV19 TGTGCCAGTAGTATACAGACGGGTGGCAATCAGCCCCAGCATTTT CASSIQTGGNQPQHF
many NA TRBJ2-1 TRBV6-2/TRBV6-3 TGTGCCAGCAGTTATGGGCAGGGCTATGAGCAGTTCTTC CASSYGQGYEQFF
many NA TRBJ2-7 TRBV6-6 TGTGCCAGCACTCTGACAGCCGCCTACGAGCAGTACTTC CASTLTAAYEQYF
many NA TRBJ2-3 TRBV24-1 TGTGCCACCAGTGATTTACCCGGGGCAGGTTCCACAGATACGCAGTATTTT CATSDLPGAGSTDTQYF
NA TRBD2 TRBJ2-7 TRBV10-3 TGTGCCATCAGTGTATCCACTAGCGGGGGTGACGAGCAGTACTTC CAISVSTSGGDEQYF
many NA TRBJ1-1 TRBV9 TGTGCCAGCAGCCCCCTCGGGGGGGGCCTCATGAACACTGAAGCTTTCTTT CASSPLGGGLMNTEAFF
many TRBD1 TRBJ1-2 TRBV24-1 TGTGCCACCAGTGACCCCACAGGGGCTACTGGCTACACCTTC CATSDPTGATGYTF
NA NA TRBJ2-7 TRBV10-1 TGCGCCAGCAGTGAGTCGACAGCCTACGAGCAGTACTTC CASSESTAYEQYF
many TRBD2 TRBJ2-7 TRBV6-1 TGTGCCAGCACTAGCGGGGACCGCTACGAGCAGTACTTC CASTSGDRYEQYF
many TRBD2 TRBJ2-3 TRBV4-2 TGTGCCAGCAGCCAAGGGGCGGGGGGTGCAGATACGCAGTATTTT CASSQGAGGADTQYF
many TRBD1 TRBJ2-7 TRBV6-4 TGTGCCAGCAGTGTCGGGACAGGGAGTCCCTACGAGCAGTACTTC CASSVGTGSPYEQYF
NA TRBD2 TRBJ2-5 TRBV7-2 TGTGCCAGCAGCTTAGTGGCGGGAGGGAACCAAGAGACCCAGTACTTC CASSLVAGGNQETQYF
NA TRBD1 TRBJ2-5 TRBV10-3 TGTGCCATAAGCCCCCCGACAGGGGGCGGCGAGACCCAGTACTTC CAISPPTGGGETQYF
many TRBD1 TRBJ1-1 TRBV3-1 TGTGCCAGCAGCCGAGGTCGGGACAGAATGAACACTGAAGCTTTCTTT CASSRGRDRMNTEAFF
many NA TRBJ1-1 TRBV7-9 TGTGCCAGCAGCCGTTGGACGGGGCACACTGAAGCTTTCTTT CASSRWTGHTEAFF
NA NA TRBJ2-5 TRBV24-1 TGTGCCACCAGTCAATGGGGCCAGCCCCAGTACTTC CATSQWGQPQYF
NA TRBD1 TRBJ1-2 TRBV15 TGCGCCACCGGCAGTTTGGGACAGGTGGATGGCTACACCTTC CATGSLGQVDGYTF
NA TRBD1 TRBJ1-6 TRBV9 TGTGCCAGCTCAAGGACAGGGGTCTCACCCCTCCACTTT CASSRTGVSPLHF
NA NA TRBJ2-3 TRBV24-1 TGTGCCACCAGTGGGAGTGGAGGTACGCAGTATTTT CATSGSGGTQYF
NA NA TRBJ2-3 TRBV25-1 TGTGCCAGCAGTGGCCGCCGCACAGATACGCAGTATTTT CASSGRRTDTQYF
many NA TRBJ1-1 TRBV20-1 TGCAGTGCTAGGGCGAATATGAACACTGAAGCTTTCTTT CSARANMNTEAFF
NA NA TRBJ1-1 TRBV18 TGTGCCAGCTCACCGAGGAGAGGCGGGACTGAAGCTTTCTTT CASSPRRGGTEAFF
NA NA TRBJ1-1 TRBV10-3 TGTGCCATCAGTGGCCGGGACGGTAACACTGAAGCTTTCTTT CAISGRDGNTEAFF
NA NA TRBJ2-1 TRBV15 TGTGCCACCAGCAGAGATCTGGGGCGGAGATACAATGAGCAGTTCTTC CATSRDLGRRYNEQFF
NA NA TRBJ1-2 TRBV7-6 TGTGCCAGCAGCTTAGAGGCCGGGACAACAAACTATGGCTACACCTTC CASSLEAGTTNYGYTF